The 17 T cell receptor beta chains reported below all come from one sample, sequenced in a study of T cell changes during pregnancy in multiple sclerosis. Clones were read by immunoSEQ multiplex PCR, and TCRdb kept only the in-frame ones, dropping some. The table includes 55,000 to 70,000 clones, roughly nine tenths detected once. The specimen was peripheral blood, collected in the second trimester of pregnancy. The receptors derive from a female donor in good health, enrolled as a control in a pregnancy study.

The chain has TRBV5-1 and TRBJ2-2; 14 nucleotides align to TRBD2. CDR1 and CDR2 from the germline V gene are SGHRS and YFSETQ. The CDR3 runs 19 residues. Losses at the gene ends were 4 bases for V and 0 bases for J; bases not matched to a gene: 8. This chain's CDR3 is CASSRIGTSGGSNTGELFF. For the CDR3, the DNA is TGCGCCAGCAGCCGGATCGGGACTAGCGGGGGATCGAACACCGGGGAGCTGTTTTTT.

For the CDR3, the DNA is TGTGCCATCAGTGAGTTCCACAGATTACCGAACACTGAAGCTTTCTTT. Protein product: CAISEFHRLPNTEAFF. The chain uses TRBV10-3 and TRBJ1-1; D is undetermined. V shed 1 base and J shed 1 base, with 13 bases lying between them. Germline loops: CDR1 ENHRY, CDR2 SYGVKD. CDR3 length: 16 amino acids.

The chain couples TRBV5-4 to TRBJ2-2; possibly TRBD2 for D (5 bases). Trimming left V 4 bases short and J 4 bases short, with 8 bases between. The CDR3 spans 13 residues. The germline V gene has CDR1 SGHNT and CDR2 YYREEE (reference sequence). In nucleotides, the CDR3 is TGTGCCAGCAGCCCGGACTTCACCGGGGAGCTGTTTTTT. Protein: CASSPDFTGELFF.

J is TRBJ2-2 and V is TRBV6-4, with TRBD1 matching over 8 bases. Germline lookup yields CDR1 MRHNA and CDR2 SNTAGT. CDR3 length: 14 amino acids. Trimming at V came to 2 bases and at J to 6 bases, leaving 2 bases not matched to a gene. Here the CDR3 DNA reads TGTGCCAGCAGTGACGCGACAGGGGCCGGGGAGCTGTTTTTT. Amino acids: CASSDATGAGELFF.

This sequence joins TRBV19 and TRBJ1-6; D might be TRBD1 (6 bases). CDR1 and CDR2 from the germline V gene are LNHDA and SQIVND (reference sequence). This CDR3 contains 15 residues. V was clipped by 6 bases and J by 2 bases, with 11 bases between them. CDR3 region: CASSPGETYNSPLHF. The CDR3 DNA follows: TGTGCCAGTAGCCCAGGGGAAACCTATAATTCACCCCTCCACTTT.

This rearrangement joins TRBV9 to TRBJ1-1; no clear D gene. The CDR3 is 14 residues long. V lost 4 bases to trimming and J lost 5 bases, with 15 bases between them. Germline values: CDR1 SGDLS, CDR2 YYNGEE. The CDR3 DNA reads TGTGCCAGCAGCTCCCACGGAGAGGAAACTGAAGCTTTCTTT. Translating it yields CASSSHGEETEAFF. Using reference TRBV9 and TRBJ1-1 for the parts outside the CDR3, the full variable domain is DSGVTQTPKHLITATGQRVTLRCSPRSGDLSVYWYQQSLDQGLQFLIQYYNGEERAKGNILERFSAQQFPDLHSELNLSSLELGDSALYFCASSSHGEETEAFFGQGTRLTVV.

The chain joins TRBV29-1 to TRBJ2-7, with TRBD1 matching over 7 bases. The CDR3 sequence is 13 residues long. J lost 3 bases, V lost 5 bases, and 7 bases had no gene match. Per germline, CDR1 SQVTM and CDR2 ANQGSEA. CDR3 residues: CSVLGQEDYEQYF. The CDR3 DNA reads as TGCAGCGTTCTAGGACAGGAGGACTACGAGCAGTACTTC.

This clone turned up a few times. The chain carries TRBV13 and TRBJ2-1, with 11 nucleotides matching TRBD2. Germline CDR1 and CDR2: PRHDT and FYEKMQ (reference sequence). CDR3 size: 16 residues. Losses at the gene ends were 4 bases for V and 2 bases for J; bases not matched to a gene: 4. CDR3 bases: TGTGCCAGCAGCTACGGGACTAGCGGCCCCTACAATGAGCAGTTCTTC. Residues: CASSYGTSGPYNEQFF. Supplemented by reference TRBV13 and TRBJ2-1, the full variable domain reads AAGVIQSPRHLIKEKRETATLKCYPIPRHDTVYWYQQGPGQDPQFLISFYEKMQSDKGSIPDRFSAQQFSDYHSELNMSSLELGDSALYFCASSYGTSGPYNEQFFGPGTRLTVL.

The V and J genes are TRBV7-2 and TRBJ2-1; 9 nucleotides align to TRBD2. The CDR3 extends over 16 amino acids. Germline V gives CDR1 SGHTA, CDR2 FQGNSA. Trimming took 0 bases from V and 8 from J; bases not matched to a gene: 8. CDR3 amino acids: CASSLARRGGLDEQFF. The CDR3 DNA reads TGTGCCAGCAGCTTAGCGCGGCGGGGGGGCCTCGATGAGCAGTTCTTC.

This rearrangement joins TRBV23-1 to TRBJ2-2; D call uncertain. TRBV23-1 is treated as an ORF (open reading frame) with a function not yet certain. The CDR3 is 12 residues long. V was clipped by 3 bases and J by 6 bases, with 5 bases between them. In DNA, the CDR3 is TGCGCCAGCAGTCACTCCGCCGGGGAGCTGTTTTTT. As protein: CASSHSAGELFF.

The V call is TRBV6-5, the J call TRBJ1-1; TRBD1 matches at 7 bases. Germline V gene lookup returns CDR1 MNHEY and CDR2 SVGAGI. The CDR3 covers 15 residues. J lost 10 bases, V lost 6 bases, and 17 bases had no gene match. CDR3 region: CASRSSWGQRNGAFF. CDR3 DNA: TGTGCCAGCAGGTCGAGTTGGGGACAGCGGAACGGAGCTTTCTTT.

The chain links TRBV4-2 to TRBJ2-7, with 13 bases matching TRBD2. The CDR3 consists of 16 residues. Unmatched junction bases numbered 7, after V lost 3 bases and J lost 5 bases. The germline gives CDR1 LGHNA, CDR2 YNFKEQ. The CDR3 nucleotides read TGTGCCAGCAGCCAGACGACTAGCGGGGGGAAACACGAGCAGTACTTC. It specifies CASSQTTSGGKHEQYF.

The rearrangement joins TRBV28 to TRBJ1-1; 7 bases agree with TRBD1. V shed 3 bases and J 6 bases; nucleotides not matched to a gene: 13. Germline lookup yields CDR1 MDHEN and CDR2 SYDVKM. This CDR3 spans 16 amino acids. CDR3 nucleotides: TGTGCCAGCAGTTTCCAACCGACAGGGACGGTGTCTGAAGCTTTCTTT. This codes for CASSFQPTGTVSEAFF.

The V and J genes are TRBV28 and TRBJ1-2; TRBD1 matches at 8 bases. Trimming took 5 bases from V and 3 from J; bases not matched to a gene: 5. The germline V gene has CDR1 MDHEN and CDR2 SYDVKM. The CDR3 extends over 14 amino acids. The CDR3 DNA is TGTGCCAGCAGTAGTTACAGGGGGGACTATGGCTACACCTTC. Amino acids: CASSSYRGDYGYTF.

V gene TRBV30 combines with J gene TRBJ1-5; D gene ambiguous. V dropped 4 bases and J dropped 0 bases, with 13 bases sitting between them. This CDR3 spans 15 amino acids. CDR1 GTSNPN and CDR2 SVGIG come from the germline V gene (reference sequence). The CDR3 DNA reads as TGTGCCTGGAAAGCAGGCCCGAATAGCAATCAGCCCCAGCATTTT. Its protein product is CAWKAGPNSNQPQHF.

The chain is built from TRBV4-3 and TRBJ1-4, with D tentatively TRBD1 (5 bases). The CDR3 length is 19 residues. In germline, CDR1 is LGHNA, CDR2 YSLEER. The V and J ends lost 0 bases and 0 bases respectively, with 17 bases between them. Here the CDR3 reads CASSQDLMGRGATNEKLFF. CDR3 DNA: TGCGCCAGCAGCCAAGATCTCATGGGGCGGGGTGCAACTAATGAAAAACTGTTTTTT.

The V and J genes are TRBV2 and TRBJ2-1; D gene ambiguous. This CDR3 is 14 amino acids long. The germline gives CDR1 SNHLY, CDR2 FYNNEI. The ends were cut back, 1 base at V and 1 base at J, with 5 bases in the middle. The DNA for the CDR3 is TGTGCCAGCAGTGAAGGCAGTTCCTACAATGAGCAGTTCTTC. It encodes CASSEGSSYNEQFF. Full variable domain (missing parts from reference TRBV2 and TRBJ2-1): EPEVTQTPSHQVTQMGQEVILRCVPISNHLYFYWYRQILGQKVEFLVSFYNNEISEKSEIFDDQFSVERPDGSNFTLKIRSTKLEDSAMYFCASSEGSSYNEQFFGPGTRLTVL.